This T cell receptor beta chain was sequenced during a study of cytomegalovirus exposure and HLA in healthy donors. Study-wide findings and caveats: The study put 150 or so TCR beta chains on its list as cytomegalovirus-associated. Rarity characterized most TCR sequences, yet some public TCRs appeared in many donors. According to reports, the classifier identified cytomegalovirus status with high specificity and sensitivity.

Trimming at V came to 5 bases and at J to 4 bases, leaving 5 bases not matched to a gene. CDR3 size: 14 residues. CDR1 and CDR2 from the germline V gene are LNHDA and SQIVND (reference sequence). As regards this clone: Its antigen is not identified.

While the first cohort had 600 to 800 subjects, the donors belonged to the separate validation cohort of over a hundred subjects. Measured with immunoSEQ multiplex PCR; TCRdb has only the in-frame clones, and not every one. The sample contains about 280,000 clones, over 75% of which appear only once. This TCR derives from a woman aged 18-30 years in good health and CMV-seronegative. The V and J genes are TRBV19 and TRBJ1-5; 7 positions match TRBD1. Sample: PBMCs. In nucleotides, the CDR3 is TGTGCCAGTAGTTCGACAGGGTTTAATCAGCCCCAGCATTTT. The encoded protein is CASSSTGFNQPQHF.